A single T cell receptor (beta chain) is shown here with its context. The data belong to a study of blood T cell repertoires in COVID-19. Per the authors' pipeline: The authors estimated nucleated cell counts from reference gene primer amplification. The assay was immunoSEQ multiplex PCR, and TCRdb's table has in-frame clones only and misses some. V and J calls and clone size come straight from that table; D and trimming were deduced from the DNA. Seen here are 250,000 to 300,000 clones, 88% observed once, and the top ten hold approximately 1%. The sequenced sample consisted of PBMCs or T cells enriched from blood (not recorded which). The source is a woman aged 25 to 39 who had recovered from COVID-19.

DNA for the CDR3: TGTGCCACGAAGAGGGAGGGGTACAAGGATGAGCAGTTCTTC. Residues: CATKREGYKDEQFF. The V gene is TRBV27, the J gene TRBJ2-1; TRBD2 agrees at 7 bases. Germline V gene sequence: CDR1 MNHEY, CDR2 SMNVEV (reference sequence). Trimming cost V 10 bases and J 8 bases; bases outside gene matches: 14. The CDR3 contains 14 residues.